The 11 T cell receptor beta chains listed next were all sequenced from one sample in a study of T cells expressing NK-cell markers. TCRdb reworked the 5' RACE reads into one entry per CDR3 protein, no DNA. The sample has hundreds of thousands of distinct CDR3 sequences. The sequenced sample consisted of blood T cells: a sorted CD56 or NKG2C T cell subset, CD4+ or CD8+ T cells, or bulk PBMC T cells (not recorded which). These receptors came from a woman aged 18 to 75 in good health.

The rearrangement uses TRBV10-3 and TRBJ1-5; TCRdb gives TRBD1 as the D gene, but with no DNA this cannot be confirmed. The CDR3 length is 13 residues. In germline, CDR1 is ENHRY, CDR2 SYGVKD. Here the CDR3 reads CASGQDRDQPQHF.

The chain joins TRBV5-1 to TRBJ1-1; TCRdb proposes TRBD1, but this gene call is untestable without DNA. The CDR3 is 15 residues long. CDR1 SGHRS and CDR2 YFSETQ come from the germline V gene. The CDR3 spells CASSPLVLLNTEAFF. The whole variable domain, remainder taken from reference TRBV5-1 and TRBJ1-1, is KAGVTQTPRYLIKTRGQQVTLSCSPISGHRSVSWYQQTPGQGLQFLFEYFSETQRNKGNFPGRFSGRQFSNSRSEMNVSTLELGDSALYLCASSPLVLLNTEAFFGQGTRLTVV.

The CDR3 loop is CASSLAGGGDTIYF. V is TRBV7-2 and J is TRBJ1-3; the TCRdb D gene call, TRBD1, has no DNA to confirm it. The CDR3 length is 14 residues. Per the germline V gene, CDR1 is SGHTA and CDR2 is FQGNSA.

The CDR3 sequence: CASSFPGDTDTQYF. The V and J genes are TRBV6-5 and TRBJ2-3; TCRdb proposes TRBD1, but this gene call is untestable without DNA. The CDR3 consists of 14 residues. The germline V gene encodes CDR1 MNHEY and CDR2 SVGAGI.

This chain links TRBV20-1 with TRBJ1-5; the D call of TRBD1 rests on TCRdb alone, since no DNA is present to check it. This CDR3 is 14 amino acids long. Germline values: CDR1 DFQATT, CDR2 SNEGSKA (reference sequence). CDR3: CSASSLGGGQPQHF.

CDR3 region: CASSRQGSSTDTQYF. The rearrangement links TRBV12-3 or TRBV12-4 to TRBJ2-3; no DNA is available, so the TRBD1 call from TCRdb remains unchecked. The CDR3 sequence is 15 residues long.

This chain joins TRBV6-1 and TRBJ1-5; TCRdb returns TRBD1, unconfirmable since there is no DNA. Germline V CDR1 and CDR2: MNHNS, SASEGT. The CDR3 sequence is 14 residues long. CDR3 sequence: CASTRQGDNQPQHF.

The V gene is TRBV5-4, the J gene TRBJ2-2. The germline V gene encodes CDR1 SGHNT and CDR2 YYREEE (reference sequence). This CDR3 spans 15 amino acids. CDR3 in amino acids: CASSPKTDNTGELFF.

This CDR3 reads CATSRDQSARRNEQFF. The chain uses TRBV15 and TRBJ2-1; TCRdb calls TRBD2, which cannot be checked without DNA. Germline-derived CDR1 and CDR2 are LNHNV and YYDKDF (reference sequence). The CDR3 has 16 residues.

V and J are TRBV12-3 or TRBV12-4 and TRBJ2-2; the TCRdb call, TRBD1, lacks DNA for checking. The CDR3 has 13 residues. The CDR3 sequence is CASSSPRTGELFF.

The V and J genes are TRBV12-3 or TRBV12-4 and TRBJ1-6. This CDR3 is 13 amino acids long. CDR3 loop: CATRLTYNSPLHF.